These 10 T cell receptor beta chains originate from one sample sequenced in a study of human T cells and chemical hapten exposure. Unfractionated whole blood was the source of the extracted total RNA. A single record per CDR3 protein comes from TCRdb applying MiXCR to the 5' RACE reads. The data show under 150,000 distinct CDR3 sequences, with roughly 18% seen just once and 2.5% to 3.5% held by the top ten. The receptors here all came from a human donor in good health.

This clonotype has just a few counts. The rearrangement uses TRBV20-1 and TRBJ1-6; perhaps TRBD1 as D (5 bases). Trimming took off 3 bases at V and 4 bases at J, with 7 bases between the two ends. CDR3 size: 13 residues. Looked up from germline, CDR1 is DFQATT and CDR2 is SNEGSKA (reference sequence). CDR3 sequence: CSASSGYNSPLHF. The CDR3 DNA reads TGCAGTGCTAGCTCAGGGTATAATTCACCCCTCCACTTT.

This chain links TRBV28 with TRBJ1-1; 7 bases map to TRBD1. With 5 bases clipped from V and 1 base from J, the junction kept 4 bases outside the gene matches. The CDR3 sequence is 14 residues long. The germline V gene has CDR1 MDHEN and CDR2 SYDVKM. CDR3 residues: CASSTTGKNTEAFF. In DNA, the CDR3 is TGTGCCAGCAGTACGACAGGGAAGAACACTGAAGCTTTCTTT.

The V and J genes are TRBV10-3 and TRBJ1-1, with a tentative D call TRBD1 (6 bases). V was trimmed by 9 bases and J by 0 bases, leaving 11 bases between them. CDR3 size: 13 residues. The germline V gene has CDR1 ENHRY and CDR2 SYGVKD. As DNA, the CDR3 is TGTGCCATGGGAGCAGGGGTGAACACTGAAGCTTTCTTT. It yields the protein CAMGAGVNTEAFF.

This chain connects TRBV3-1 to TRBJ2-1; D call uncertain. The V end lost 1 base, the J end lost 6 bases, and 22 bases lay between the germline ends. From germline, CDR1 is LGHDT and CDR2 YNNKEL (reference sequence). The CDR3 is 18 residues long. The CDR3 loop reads CASSQASFKATSSNEQFF. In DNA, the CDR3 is TGTGCCAGCAGCCAAGCCTCCTTTAAGGCAACTTCGAGCAATGAGCAGTTCTTC.

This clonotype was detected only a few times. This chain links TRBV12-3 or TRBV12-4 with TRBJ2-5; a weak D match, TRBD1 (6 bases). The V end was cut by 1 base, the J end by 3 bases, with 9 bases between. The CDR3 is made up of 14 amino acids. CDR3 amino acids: CASSLVSGEETQYF. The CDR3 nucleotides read TGTGCCAGCAGTTTAGTGTCAGGGGAAGAGACCCAGTACTTC.

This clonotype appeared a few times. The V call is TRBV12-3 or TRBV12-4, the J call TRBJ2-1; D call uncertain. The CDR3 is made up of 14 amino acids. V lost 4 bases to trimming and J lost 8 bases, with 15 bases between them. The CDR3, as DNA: TGTGCCAGCAGTTCCTTAGAGCGCGACTATGAGCAGTTCTTC. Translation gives CASSSLERDYEQFF.

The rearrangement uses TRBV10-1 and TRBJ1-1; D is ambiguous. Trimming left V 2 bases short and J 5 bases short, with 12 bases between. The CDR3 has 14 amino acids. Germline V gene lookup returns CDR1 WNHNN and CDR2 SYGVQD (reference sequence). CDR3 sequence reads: CASSERTGWTEAFF. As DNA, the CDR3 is TGCGCCAGCAGTGAGCGCACCGGGTGGACTGAAGCTTTCTTT.

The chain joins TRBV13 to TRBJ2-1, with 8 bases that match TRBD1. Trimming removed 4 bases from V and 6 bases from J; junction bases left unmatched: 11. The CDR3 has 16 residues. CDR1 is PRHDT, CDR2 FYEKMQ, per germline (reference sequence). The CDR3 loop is CASSSLPQGVGNEQFF. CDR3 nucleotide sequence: TGTGCCAGCAGCTCCCTCCCACAGGGGGTTGGCAATGAGCAGTTCTTC.

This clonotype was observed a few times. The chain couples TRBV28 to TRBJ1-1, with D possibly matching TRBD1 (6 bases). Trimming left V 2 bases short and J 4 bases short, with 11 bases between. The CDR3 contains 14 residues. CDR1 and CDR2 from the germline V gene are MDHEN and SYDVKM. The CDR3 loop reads CASSLRRGGTEAFF. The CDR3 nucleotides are TGTGCCAGCAGTTTAAGGAGGGGGGGCACTGAAGCTTTCTTT.

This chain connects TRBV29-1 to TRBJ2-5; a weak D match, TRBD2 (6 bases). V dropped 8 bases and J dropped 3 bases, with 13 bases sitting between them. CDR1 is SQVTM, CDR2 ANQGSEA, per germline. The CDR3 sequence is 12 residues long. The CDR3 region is CSTSGAEETQYF. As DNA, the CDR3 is TGCAGCACTTCGGGAGCGGAAGAGACCCAGTACTTC.